One and the same sample provided the 26 T cell receptor beta chains below, sequenced in a study of low-dose radiotherapy and immunotherapy resistance in tumors. As for time point: after trial treatment. The sample's treatment: LDRT plus nivolumab, ipilimumab, low-dose cyclophosphamide and aspirin (RACIN trial). Both TCRalpha and TCRbeta chains were reverse transcribed with V-gene-specific primers. The PCR that amplified TCRs ran for 15 to 25 cycles, relying on a constant-region primer and a V-primer adapter. In TCRdb, the reads were re-called with MiXCR into one record per CDR3 protein. There are about 100,000 distinct CDR3 sequences in the sample; around 20% occur only once, and roughly 4.3% lies in the top ten. The sample in question was PBMCs, obtained after low-dose radiotherapy plus immunotherapy. The receptors stem from a male donor with prostate cancer.

This clonotype appeared many times. The rearrangement links TRBV6-2 or TRBV6-3 to TRBJ1-6; 7 bases agree with TRBD1. The trim removed 8 bases at V and 7 bases at J, leaving 5 bases unmatched. Germline CDR1 is MNHEY and CDR2 is SVGEGT. The CDR3 runs to 13 residues. CDR3 region: CASAPGGNSPLHF. The CDR3 coding sequence is TGTGCCAGCGCCCCAGGGGGAAATTCACCCCTCCACTTT.

At least ten counts were recorded for this clonotype. This chain connects TRBV2 to TRBJ2-5; D is undetermined. V was pared by 8 bases and J by 4 bases, with 17 bases between. The CDR3 is made up of 14 amino acids. From germline, CDR1 is SNHLY and CDR2 FYNNEI. The CDR3 protein is CASRRLKALETQYF. DNA of the CDR3: TGTGCCAGCCGCCGATTAAAGGCTTTAGAGACCCAGTACTTC.

The sample holds a few counts of this clonotype. The gene calls are TRBV7-2 and TRBJ1-6, with D perhaps TRBD1 (6 bases). CDR1 is SGHTA and CDR2 is FQGNSA in the germline V gene. The CDR3 runs 16 residues. With 5 bases removed from V and 5 bases from J, the gap between germline ends came to 16 bases. The CDR3 loop is CASSPLWTANNSPLHF. Written as DNA, the CDR3 is TGTGCCAGCAGCCCCCTCTGGACAGCCAATAATTCACCCCTCCACTTT.

For this clonotype: A much larger clone differs from this one at a single base, so this may be a read error. This rearrangement joins TRBV7-8 to TRBJ2-7, with 7 bases aligning to TRBD2. The V segment lost 5 bases and the J segment 7 bases; nucleotides outside the gene matches: 11. This CDR3 spans 14 amino acids. Germline V lookup: CDR1 SGHVS, CDR2 FQNEAQ. CDR3 in DNA: TGTGCCAGCAGCCTTGGACTAGGAAACAATGAGCAGTACTTC. Protein sequence: CASSLGLGNNEQYF.

The table lists this clonotype with many counts. The chain links TRBV5-1 to TRBJ2-7, with D possibly being TRBD2 (6 bases). V was clipped by 4 bases and J by 0 bases, with 11 bases between them. This CDR3 comprises 14 residues. The germline gives CDR1 SGHRS, CDR2 YFSETQ. CDR3 sequence reads: CASSGDGSSYEQYF. DNA of the CDR3: TGCGCCAGCAGCGGGGACGGGAGCTCCTACGAGCAGTACTTC.

This clonotype was detected ten times or more. The genes are TRBV12-3 or TRBV12-4 and TRBJ2-7; 7 nucleotides match TRBD1. With V trimmed by 6 bases and J by 4 bases, 6 bases remained unmatched. The CDR3 is 13 amino acids. The CDR3 sequence: CASRSRQGYEQYF. CDR3 sequence (DNA): TGTGCCAGCAGAAGCCGACAGGGATACGAGCAGTACTTC.

In DNA form, the CDR3 reads TGTGCCAGCACCCCCGGGGGAGGGATACCCACAGATACGCAGTATTTT. Residues: CASTPGGGIPTDTQYF. The rearrangement links TRBV28 to TRBJ2-3, with 7 bases aligning to TRBD2. From germline, CDR1 is MDHEN and CDR2 SYDVKM. Trimming removed 7 bases from V and 2 bases from J; junction bases left unmatched: 12. The CDR3 length is 16 residues.

As concerns this clonotype: A read error is the likely source, as a far larger clone sits one nucleotide away. The chain uses TRBV5-3 and TRBJ2-1; D call uncertain. TRBV5-3 counts as an open reading frame of uncertain function. CDR3 length equals 11 residues. Here the CDR3 reads CASSLVEEQFF. The CDR3 DNA reads TGTGCCAGCAGCTTGGTGGAGGAGCAGTTCTTC.

This clonotype was seen many times. The V and J genes are TRBV11-1 and TRBJ2-5; 8 bases agree with TRBD2. V dropped 5 bases and J dropped 2; count of bases not matched to a gene: 1. CDR3 length: 13 amino acids. Germline V gives CDR1 SGHAT, CDR2 FQDESV (reference sequence). The CDR3 DNA follows: TGTGCCAGCAGCCGCGGGGGGCAAGAGACCCAGTACTTC. Translated: CASSRGGQETQYF.

This chain connects TRBV3-1 to TRBJ1-5, with a tentative D call TRBD1 (5 bases). The CDR3 covers 12 residues. Germline V gene data show CDR1 as LGHDT and CDR2 as YNNKEL (reference sequence). V was pared by 5 bases and J by 9 bases, with 11 bases between. The CDR3, as DNA: TGTGCCAGCAGCTTAAATAGGGGGCCCCAGCATTTT. It is translated as CASSLNRGPQHF.

This clonotype occurred many times. The chain recombines TRBV3-1 with TRBJ2-7; 8 positions agree with TRBD1. CDR1 is LGHDT, CDR2 YNNKEL, per germline (reference sequence). Trimming took 5 bases from V and 5 from J; bases not matched to a gene: 8. CDR3 length: 14 residues. The CDR3 nucleotides read TGTGCCAGCAGCTTGCGGACAGGGCCGGACGAGCAGTACTTC. It translates to CASSLRTGPDEQYF.

The gene calls are TRBV2 and TRBJ2-1; perhaps TRBD2 as D (7 bases). This CDR3 comprises 16 residues. Germline CDR1 and CDR2: SNHLY and FYNNEI. V lost 7 bases and J 2 bases, leaving 18 bases between the germline ends. The DNA for the CDR3 is TGTGCCAGCAATAGGGAGGGGGGGGCGGCCTACAATGAGCAGTTCTTC. Its translation: CASNREGGAAYNEQFF.

The chain has TRBV4-3 and TRBJ1-1, with D unclear. Trimming removed 3 bases from V and 2 bases from J, with 7 bases in between. CDR1 and CDR2 from the germline V gene are LGHNA and YSLEER. This CDR3 spans 13 amino acids. The CDR3 is CASSQGSNTEAFF. The CDR3 region has the DNA TGCGCCAGCAGCCAGGGCAGTAACACTGAAGCTTTCTTT.

The rearrangement links TRBV7-2 to TRBJ2-2, with D possibly being TRBD2 (5 bases). Trimming cost V 1 base and J 5 bases, with 11 bases left between them. Germline CDR1 is SGHTA and CDR2 is FQGNSA. The length of the CDR3 is 15 residues. CDR3 sequence (DNA): TGTGCCAGCAGCTTAGATGGCCGAGGGACCGGGGAGCTGTTTTTT. Translating it yields CASSLDGRGTGELFF.

This clonotype came up many times. The rearrangement uses TRBV4-2 and TRBJ2-7; 7 bases are a match to TRBD1. The CDR3 loop spans 16 amino acids. V was clipped by 4 bases and J by 3 bases; unmatched bases: 12. In germline, CDR1 is LGHNA, CDR2 YNFKEQ. The CDR3 loop reads CASSLGVRTGGYEQYF. In nucleotides, the CDR3 is TGTGCCAGCAGCCTCGGCGTCAGGACAGGAGGCTACGAGCAGTACTTC.

This clonotype turned up a few times. The J gene is TRBJ2-7, the V gene TRBV6-5; a weak D match, TRBD2 (5 bases). There are 15 residues in the CDR3. V was pared by 4 bases and J by 3 bases, with 16 bases between. Germline loops: CDR1 MNHEY, CDR2 SVGAGI. DNA of the CDR3: TGTGCCAGCAGTTCCACACCACGGGGATTCTACGAGCAGTACTTC. Translated: CASSSTPRGFYEQYF.

This clonotype was counted many times. The gene calls are TRBV6-6 and TRBJ1-2; 9 bases are a match to TRBD1. With 6 bases clipped from V and 1 base from J, the junction kept 12 bases outside the gene matches. The CDR3 totals 17 residues. The germline V gene encodes CDR1 MNHNY and CDR2 SVGAGI (reference sequence). CDR3 nucleotide sequence: TGTGCCAGCAGCTCCGGGACAGGGTGGGGGATTAACTATGGCTACACCTTC. Amino acids: CASSSGTGWGINYGYTF.

This clonotype appeared many times. This chain links TRBV2 with TRBJ2-7, with D hard to call. There are 12 residues in the CDR3. V shed 1 base and J shed 4 bases, with 5 bases lying between them. Germline CDR1 and CDR2: SNHLY and FYNNEI. CDR3 nucleotide sequence: TGTGCCAGCAGTGAAGGTCCTTACGAGCAGTACTTC. It yields the protein CASSEGPYEQYF.

This clonotype came up many times. The chain employs TRBV6-2 or TRBV6-3 and TRBJ1-5; D not certain. Between the trimmed V and J ends, which lost 0 bases and 5 bases, there was a span of 8 bases. The CDR3 covers 14 residues. Germline loops: CDR1 MNHEY, CDR2 SVGEGT. CDR3 nucleotides: TGTGCCAGCAGTTACTCGCGAACGGATCAGCCCCAGCATTTT. It translates to CASSYSRTDQPQHF.

This clonotype was counted many times. The CDR3 loop is CASSYEGRRHDEQFF. CDR3 bases: TGCGCCAGCAGCTACGAGGGGAGAAGGCATGATGAGCAGTTCTTC. The rearrangement joins TRBV5-1 to TRBJ2-1; TRBD1 or TRBD2 may be the D gene (5 bases each). Germline values: CDR1 SGHRS, CDR2 YFSETQ. This CDR3 has 15 amino acids. V lost 3 bases, J lost 8 bases, and 18 bases lay in between.

In this sample, this clonotype turned up many times. This chain links TRBV12-3 or TRBV12-4 with TRBJ2-7; tentatively, D is TRBD2 (8 bases). Trimming removed 4 bases from V and 3 bases from J, with 25 bases in between. This CDR3 has 18 amino acids. The CDR3 loop reads CASSSASGQRTSYYEQYF. CDR3 coding DNA: TGTGCCAGCAGTTCCGCCTCGGGACAGCGGACTAGCTACTACGAGCAGTACTTC.

As concerns this clonotype: A read error is the likely source, as a far larger clone sits one nucleotide away. The chain carries TRBV5-1 and TRBJ2-7; 8 bases match TRBD2. CDR1 and CDR2 from the germline V gene are SGHRS and YFSETQ. The CDR3 is 15 residues long. J gave up 7 bases and V 3 bases, and 12 bases lay outside the gene matches. The CDR3 reads CASSSGGGRHNEQYF. The CDR3 region has the DNA TGCGCCAGCAGCTCGGGGGGGGGGCGGCACAATGAGCAGTACTTC.

This clonotype was detected many times. The rearrangement links TRBV29-1 to TRBJ2-6, with TRBD1 identical over 11 bases. The CDR3 is 18 residues long. In germline, CDR1 is SQVTM, CDR2 ANQGSEA. Losses at the gene ends were 6 bases for V and 4 bases for J; bases not matched to a gene: 14. The CDR3 DNA reads as TGCAGCGTGGCCCCCGTGGGACAGGGGGTTTTCGGGGCCAACGTCCTGACTTTC. As protein: CSVAPVGQGVFGANVLTF.

This clonotype was seen many times. In DNA form, the CDR3 reads TGTGCCAGCAGTTACTCCCCCACTAGGGGCGAGCAGTACTTC. Translating gives CASSYSPTRGEQYF. The chain is built from TRBV6-2 or TRBV6-3 and TRBJ2-7; D assignment may be TRBD1 or TRBD2 (5 bases each). This CDR3 is 14 amino acids long. Germline V gene lookup returns CDR1 MNHEY and CDR2 SVGEGT. V lost 0 bases and J 6 bases, leaving 12 bases between the germline ends.

This clonotype was detected ten times or more. The rearrangement links TRBV12-3 or TRBV12-4 to TRBJ1-2; TRBD1 aligns across 9 bases. J was trimmed by 6 bases and V by 5 bases; bases with no gene match: 10. The CDR3 consists of 15 residues. CDR3: CASSTGDRAWDGYTF. DNA of the CDR3: TGTGCCAGCAGTACCGGGGACAGGGCATGGGATGGCTACACCTTC.

This clonotype was observed a few times. The chain is built from TRBV5-4 and TRBJ2-1; the D is unclear. The CDR3 has 14 amino acids. Germline loops: CDR1 SGHNT, CDR2 YYREEE (reference sequence). The ends were cut back, 0 bases at V and 9 bases at J, with 13 bases in the middle. CDR3 amino acids: CASSLGGRAPEQFF. The CDR3 DNA follows: TGTGCCAGCAGCTTGGGGGGTAGAGCGCCTGAGCAGTTCTTC.